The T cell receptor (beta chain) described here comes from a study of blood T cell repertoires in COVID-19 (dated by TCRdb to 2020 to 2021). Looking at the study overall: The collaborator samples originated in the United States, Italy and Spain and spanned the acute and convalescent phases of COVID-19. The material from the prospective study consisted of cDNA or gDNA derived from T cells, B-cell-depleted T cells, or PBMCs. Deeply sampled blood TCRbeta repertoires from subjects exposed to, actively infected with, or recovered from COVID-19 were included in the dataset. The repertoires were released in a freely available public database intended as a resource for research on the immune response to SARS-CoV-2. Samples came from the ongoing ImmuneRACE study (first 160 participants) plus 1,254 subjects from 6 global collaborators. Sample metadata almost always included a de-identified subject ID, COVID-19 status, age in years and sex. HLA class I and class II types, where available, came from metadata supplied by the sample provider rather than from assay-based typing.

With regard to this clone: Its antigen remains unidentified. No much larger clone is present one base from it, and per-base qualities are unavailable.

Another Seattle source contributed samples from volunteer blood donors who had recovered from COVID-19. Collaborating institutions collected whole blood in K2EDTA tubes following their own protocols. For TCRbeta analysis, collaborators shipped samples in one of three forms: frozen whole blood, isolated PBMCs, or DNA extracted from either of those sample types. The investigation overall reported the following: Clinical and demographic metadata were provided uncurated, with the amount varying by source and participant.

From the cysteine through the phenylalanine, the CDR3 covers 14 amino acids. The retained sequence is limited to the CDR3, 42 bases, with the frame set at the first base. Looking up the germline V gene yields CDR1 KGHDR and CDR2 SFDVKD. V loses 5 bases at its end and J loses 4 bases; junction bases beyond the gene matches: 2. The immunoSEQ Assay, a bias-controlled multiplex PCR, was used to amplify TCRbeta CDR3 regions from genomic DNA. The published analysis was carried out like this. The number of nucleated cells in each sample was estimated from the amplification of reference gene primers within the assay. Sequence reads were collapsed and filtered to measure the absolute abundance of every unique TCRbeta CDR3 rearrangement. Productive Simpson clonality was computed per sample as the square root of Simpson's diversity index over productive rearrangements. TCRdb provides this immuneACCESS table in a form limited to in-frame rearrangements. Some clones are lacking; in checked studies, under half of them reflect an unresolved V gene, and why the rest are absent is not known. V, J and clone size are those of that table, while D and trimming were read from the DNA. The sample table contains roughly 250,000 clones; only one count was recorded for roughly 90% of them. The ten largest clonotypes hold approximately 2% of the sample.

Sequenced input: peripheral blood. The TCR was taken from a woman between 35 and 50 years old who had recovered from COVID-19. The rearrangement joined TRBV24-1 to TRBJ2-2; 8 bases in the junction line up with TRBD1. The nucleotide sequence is TGTGCCACCAGTGTTACAGGGGGCACCGGGGAGCTGTTTTTT. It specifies CATSVTGGTGELFF.